This entry describes one T cell receptor beta chain. The PCR used 60 Vbeta and 13 Jbeta primers. The method was immunoSEQ multiplex PCR; TCRdb's version includes in-frame clones alone and lacks a portion of them. The sample lists approximately 100,000 clones, approximately 66% occurring once. This record comes from a study of cytomegalovirus exposure and HLA in healthy donors. The germline V gene has CDR1 MNHNS and CDR2 SASEGT. The CDR3 length is 17 residues. J lost 3 bases, V lost 4 bases, and 10 bases had no gene match. This TCR was recovered from a man in his forties in good health and CMV-seropositive. The chain recombines TRBV6-1 with TRBJ2-1; 9 bases line up with TRBD1. The specimen was PBMCs. CDR3 bases: TGTGCCAGCAGTGGACTCCCGACAGGGGGAGACTACAATGAGCAGTTCTTC. This sequence encodes CASSGLPTGGDYNEQFF.